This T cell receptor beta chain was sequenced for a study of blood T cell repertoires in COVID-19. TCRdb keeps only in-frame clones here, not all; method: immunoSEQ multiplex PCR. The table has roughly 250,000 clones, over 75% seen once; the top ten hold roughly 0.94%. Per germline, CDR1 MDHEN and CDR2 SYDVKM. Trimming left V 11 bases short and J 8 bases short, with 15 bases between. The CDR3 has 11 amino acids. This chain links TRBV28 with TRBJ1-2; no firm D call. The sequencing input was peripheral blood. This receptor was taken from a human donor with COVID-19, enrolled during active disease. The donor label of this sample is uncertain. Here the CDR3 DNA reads TGTGCCCTGGCGTGGGCGGGGGGCTACACCTTC. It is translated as CALAWAGGYTF.